This TCR beta chain was retrieved from a study of T cell responses to AZD1222 COVID-19 vaccine. Study outcomes and limitations: Reportedly, nearly half the spike-specific TCRs target unmutated variant regions. Two AZD1222 administrations were followed by greater Spike-specific TCR breadth and depth. Researchers report vaccine-associated CD4 TCRs spanning spike, with dominance at 160-218 and 743-854. The peak T cell response came first, and repertoires were sampled only after it.

The CDR3 runs 14 residues. Trimming removed 0 bases from V and 1 base from J, with 7 bases in between. The germline V gene has CDR1 SGHRS and CDR2 YFSETQ. TCRdb's table, derived via immunoSEQ multiplex PCR, lists solely in-frame clones and lacks some. The sample includes about 120,000 clones, 86% of them seen just once. On this clone itself: Its antigen is unidentified.

The chain couples TRBV5-1 to TRBJ2-5; no clear D gene. The source was peripheral blood, collected 28 days after the second AZD1222 dose. The receptor comes from an adult who received the AZD1222 COVID-19 vaccine. For the CDR3, the DNA is TGCGCCAGCAGCTTGGCCGGGCGCCAAGAGACCCAGTACTTC. Protein sequence: CASSLAGRQETQYF.